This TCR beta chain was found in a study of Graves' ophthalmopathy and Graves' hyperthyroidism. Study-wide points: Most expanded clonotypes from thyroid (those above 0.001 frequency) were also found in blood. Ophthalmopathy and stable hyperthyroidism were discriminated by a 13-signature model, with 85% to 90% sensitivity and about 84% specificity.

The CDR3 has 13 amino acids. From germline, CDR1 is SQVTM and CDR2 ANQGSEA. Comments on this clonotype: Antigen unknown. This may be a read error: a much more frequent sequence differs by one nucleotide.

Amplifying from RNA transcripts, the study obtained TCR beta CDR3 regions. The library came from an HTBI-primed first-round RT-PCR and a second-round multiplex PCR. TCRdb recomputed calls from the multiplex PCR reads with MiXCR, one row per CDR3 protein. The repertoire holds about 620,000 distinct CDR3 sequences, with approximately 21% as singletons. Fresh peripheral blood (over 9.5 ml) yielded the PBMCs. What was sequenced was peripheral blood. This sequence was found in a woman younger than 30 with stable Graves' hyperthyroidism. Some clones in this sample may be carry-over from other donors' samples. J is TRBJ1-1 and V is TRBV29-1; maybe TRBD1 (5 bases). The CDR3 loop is CSVARREATEALF. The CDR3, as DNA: TGCAGCGTTGCACGCAGGGAGGCCACTGAAGCTCTCTTT.